These T cell receptor beta chains were read from a single sample in a study of blood T cell repertoires in COVID-19. Assay: immunoSEQ multiplex PCR; the TCRdb copy retains only in-frame clones and omits some. Of 85,000 or so clones listed, about 76% are singletons. The sample consisted of peripheral blood. Receptors were obtained from a man at least 80 years old with acute or convalescent COVID-19. The CDR3 runs from the conserved cysteine through the conserved F or W. Fields, in order: clone size, J gene, V gene, D gene, CDR3 DNA, CDR3 protein. D genes are given only for firm matches. Clone size, where shown, is once, few, many, or a class for clones that have expanded.

- | TRBJ1-6 | TRBV28 | TRBD1 | TGTGCCAGCAGGGGACAGGGATATTCACCCCTCCACTTT | CASRGQGYSPLHF
- | TRBJ1-2 | TRBV7-2 | TRBD1 | TGTGCCAGCAGCTTGCGAGGGACAGGGGCCGGTCGATTTTTC | CASSLRGTGAGRFF
- | TRBJ2-7 | TRBV28 | - | TGTGCCAGCAGTTTATCTCCGTGGCTCAACTACGAGCAGTACTTC | CASSLSPWLNYEQYF
- | TRBJ1-2 | TRBV6-1 | - | TGTGCCAGCAGTGAAGCGCGAGGAGGACAGACCTTCTATGGCTACACCTTC | CASSEARGGQTFYGYTF
few | TRBJ1-2 | TRBV24-1 | - | TGTGCCACCAGTGACCACGACAGTGACCTCTTTGGCTACACCTTC | CATSDHDSDLFGYTF
- | TRBJ2-5 | TRBV29-1 | - | TGCAGCGTTGAACGGGGGACAGAGACCCAGTACTTC | CSVERGTETQYF
- | TRBJ2-3 | TRBV7-9 | - | TGTGCCAGCAGCCTAGTTAGCGGAACAGATACGCAGTATTTT | CASSLVSGTDTQYF
- | TRBJ1-3 | TRBV6-5 | - | TGTGCCAGCAGTTACTCACAGGAGCCTCCTGGAAACACCATATATTTT | CASSYSQEPPGNTIYF
few | TRBJ1-2 | TRBV2 | - | TGTGCCAGCAGTTCGGAGGCGATCTTCTATGGCTACACCTTC | CASSSEAIFYGYTF
- | TRBJ1-5 | TRBV18 | TRBD1 | TGTGCCAGCTCAGGGACAGGGGGCCAGCCCCAGCATTTT | CASSGTGGQPQHF
- | TRBJ1-1 | TRBV18 | TRBD1 | TGTGCCAGCTCGACTTACCAGGGGGCGCAGAGGGCCACTGAAGCTTTCTTT | CASSTYQGAQRATEAFF
- | TRBJ1-5 | TRBV6-1 | - | TGTGCCAGCAGTGAACTACAGCCCAGGCCCCAGCATTTT | CASSELQPRPQHF
few | TRBJ2-3 | TRBV13 | TRBD1 | TGTGCCAGCAGCTTAGAGGGGGCGGCGAGCACAGATACGCAGTATTTT | CASSLEGAASTDTQYF
- | TRBJ2-2 | TRBV28 | TRBD2 | TGTGCCAGCATACAGCGGGGGGGTGCCGGGGAGCTGTTTTTT | CASIQRGGAGELFF
- | TRBJ1-2 | TRBV28 | - | TGTGCCAGCAGTACCTCAGGGGTGGGCTATGGCTACACCTTC | CASSTSGVGYGYTF
- | TRBJ2-1 | TRBV5-4 | - | TGTGCCAGCAGCGGCGGAGGGTCCGGCTCCTACAATGAGCAGTTCTTC | CASSGGGSGSYNEQFF
- | TRBJ2-7 | TRBV2 | - | TGTGCCAGCAGTGACGGACAAACCTACGAGCAGTACTTC | CASSDGQTYEQYF
once | TRBJ2-5 | TRBV7-2 | TRBD2 | TGTGCCAGCAGCCGTGCGGGAGCTCTCGAGACCCAGTACTTC | CASSRAGALETQYF
- | TRBJ2-5 | TRBV24-1 | TRBD2 | TGTGCCACCGGACTAGGGGAGACCCAGTACTTC | CATGLGETQYF
- | TRBJ2-1 | TRBV7-3 | - | TGTGCCAGCAGCCGAGGGGGTAGCTCCTACAATGAGCAGTTCTTC | CASSRGGSSYNEQFF
- | TRBJ1-6 | TRBV5-1 | TRBD1 | TGCGCCAGCAGCCAGGACAGGGTCGATAATTCACCCCTCCACTTT | CASSQDRVDNSPLHF
- | TRBJ2-5 | TRBV18 | - | TGTGCCAGCTCATACCTTGGACAGCAAGAGACCCAGTACTTC | CASSYLGQQETQYF
- | TRBJ1-6 | TRBV2 | - | TGTGCCAGCGACCTCCGGGGTACAGCCTCCTATAATTCACCCCTCCACTTT | CASDLRGTASYNSPLHF
- | TRBJ2-7 | TRBV7-9 | - | TGTGCCAGCAAACGGGACACCGACTACGAGCAGTACTTC | CASKRDTDYEQYF
few | TRBJ1-2 | TRBV6-1 | - | TGTGCCAGCAGTGGGTTGGGCGGGACTATGGCTACGAGTGGCTACACCTTC | CASSGLGGTMATSGYTF
- | TRBJ2-2 | TRBV7-9 | TRBD2 | TGTGCCAGCAGCTTATTTCGGGAGGTGGGGAACACCGGGGAGCTGTTTTTT | CASSLFREVGNTGELFF
- | TRBJ1-5 | TRBV29-1 | - | TGCAGCGTCACTTCAGGGAATCAGCCCCAGCATTTT | CSVTSGNQPQHF